This TCR beta chain was profiled in a study of STAT5B mutations in CD4+ large granular lymphocyte leukemia. Overall study findings and caveats: 8/27 top patient clones versus 2/35 control clones were TRBV06-family.

Deletions cut 3 bases from V and 4 bases from J, with 12 bases between. The V gene's germline CDR1 is GTSNPN and CDR2 SVGIG (reference sequence). The CDR3 extends over 13 amino acids. With respect to this clone: What it binds is not known.

The survey-level immunoSEQ assay was used. Using immunoSEQ multiplex PCR, the repertoire was profiled, and TCRdb retains in-frame clones only, with some absent. The sample has about 24,000 clones, around 72% seen once. The TCR was taken from a human donor in good health. Sequences were obtained from CD4+ T cells from blood buffy coats. This rearrangement joins TRBV30 to TRBJ2-5, with D possibly being TRBD1 (6 bases). CDR3 DNA sequence: TGTGCCTGGAGGAAAACAGGGATAGAGACCCAGTACTTC. This encodes CAWRKTGIETQYF. Full variable domain (rest looked up from reference TRBV30 and TRBJ2-5): SQTIHQWPATLVQPVGSPLSLECTVEGTSNPNLYWYRQAAGRGLQLLFYSVGIGQISSEVPQNLSASRPQDRQFILSSKKLLLSDSGFYLCAWRKTGIETQYFGPGTRLLVL.